The next 32 T cell receptor beta chains were all read from a single sample in a study of cytomegalovirus exposure and HLA in healthy donors. The PCR had 60 Vbeta and 13 Jbeta primers. Method: immunoSEQ multiplex PCR; TCRdb's copy keeps in-frame clones and lacks some. Of fewer than 350,000 clones listed, about 90% are singletons. The material sequenced was PBMCs. These receptors were obtained from a woman under 30 in good health and CMV-seronegative.

This sequence joins TRBV28 and TRBJ2-5; 9 bases line up with TRBD1. CDR1 and CDR2 from the germline V gene are MDHEN and SYDVKM. Losses at the gene ends were 3 bases for V and 4 bases for J; bases not matched to a gene: 6. The CDR3 extends over 15 amino acids. The CDR3 nucleotides read TGTGCCAGCAGTTTGGACAGGGGTCATGGAGAGACCCAGTACTTC. Protein: CASSLDRGHGETQYF.

The chain couples TRBV19 to TRBJ1-2; D might be TRBD1 (5 bases). CDR1 and CDR2 (germline): LNHDA, SQIVND (reference sequence). The ends were cut back, 10 bases at V and 4 bases at J, with 16 bases in the middle. The CDR3 length is 13 residues. CDR3 residues: CATSIGGIYGYTF. The CDR3 DNA sequence: TGTGCCACCTCTATCGGGGGGATCTATGGCTACACCTTC.

The chain has TRBV7-3 and TRBJ2-1; the match to TRBD2 covers 8 bases. The CDR3 has 19 amino acids. J gave up 0 bases and V 1 base, and 11 bases lay outside the gene matches. CDR1 and CDR2 (germline): SGHTA, FQGTGA. The CDR3 nucleotides read TGTGCCAGCAGCTTAAGTAGCGGGACGCAGGGAGGCTCCTACAATGAGCAGTTCTTC. As protein: CASSLSSGTQGGSYNEQFF.

Concerning this clone itself: The junction shows a germline mismatch at one end, possibly a read error. Other DNA sequences of this sample code for an identical CDR3. This rearrangement joins TRBV5-1 to TRBJ1-1, with 7 bases lining up with TRBD1. Germline V gene lookup returns CDR1 SGHRS and CDR2 YFSETQ. This CDR3 contains 14 residues. The CDR3 coding sequence is TGCGCCAGCAGCCCCCAGGACAGGAACCCTGAAGCTTTCTTT. This encodes CASSPQDRNPEAFF. Filled out from reference TRBV5-1 and TRBJ1-1, the complete variable domain reads KAGVTQTPRYLIKTRGQQVTLSCSPISGHRSVSWYQQTPGQGLQFLFEYFSETQRNKGNFPGRFSGRQFSNSRSEMNVSTLELGDSALYLCASSPQDRNPEAFFGQGTRLTVV.

V gene TRBV5-8 combines with J gene TRBJ1-2, with TRBD1 as a possible D gene (6 bases). The length of the CDR3 is 17 residues. V was shortened by 4 bases and J by 2 bases, with 21 bases between the two germline ends. Germline V lookup: CDR1 SGHTS, CDR2 YDEGEE. The CDR3 spells CASSPSWDTLLNYGYTF. In DNA form, the CDR3 reads TGTGCCAGCAGCCCCAGTTGGGACACACTCCTGAACTATGGCTACACCTTC.

This chain uses TRBV9 with TRBJ1-1; 8 nucleotides line up with TRBD1. This CDR3 comprises 16 residues. Per the germline V gene, CDR1 is SGDLS and CDR2 is YYNGEE. With 3 bases clipped from V and 1 base from J, the junction kept 8 bases outside the gene matches. For the CDR3, the DNA is TGTGCCAGCAGCGCCGGGATACAGGGGGGGAACACTGAAGCTTTCTTT. Its protein is CASSAGIQGGNTEAFF.

The V call is TRBV6-6, the J call TRBJ2-1; possibly TRBD2 for D (5 bases). The V and J ends lost 2 bases and 0 bases respectively, with 8 bases between them. The germline V gene encodes CDR1 MNHNY and CDR2 SVGAGI (reference sequence). This CDR3 comprises 15 residues. CDR3 residues: CASSYTEGSYNEQFF. For the CDR3, the DNA is TGTGCCAGCAGTTACACAGAGGGCTCCTACAATGAGCAGTTCTTC.

For this clone: Distinct nucleotide sequences in the sample also encode this CDR3. The rearrangement joins TRBV7-9 to TRBJ2-7; no definite D call. Germline V gene lookup returns CDR1 SEHNR and CDR2 FQNEAQ (reference sequence). V was pared by 1 base and J by 3 bases, with 4 bases between. This CDR3 spans 12 amino acids. The DNA of the CDR3 is TGTGCCAGCAGCTTAGGGAGCTACGAGCAGTACTTC. Translated: CASSLGSYEQYF.

The V gene is TRBV7-3, the J gene TRBJ2-1, with 7 bases matching TRBD2. Germline values: CDR1 SGHTA, CDR2 FQGTGA. The CDR3 has 13 amino acids. Trimming at V came to 4 bases and at J to 7 bases, leaving 4 bases not matched to a gene. CDR3 sequence (DNA): TGTGCCAGCAGCTCCTCCGGGGGGAATGAGCAGTTCTTC. This translates into CASSSSGGNEQFF.

The chain has TRBV7-3 and TRBJ1-1; D possibly corresponds to TRBD1 (5 bases). Between the trimmed V and J ends, which lost 3 bases and 6 bases, there was a span of 11 bases. The CDR3 extends over 13 amino acids. Looked up from germline, CDR1 is SGHTA and CDR2 is FQGTGA. CDR3 in DNA: TGTGCCAGCAGCTTGCAGGGCTGGTCTGAAGCTTTCTTT. Translated, it gives CASSLQGWSEAFF.

V is TRBV6-5 and J is TRBJ2-1; 8 bases fit TRBD1. After removal of 2 bases from V and 6 bases from J, the junction contained 6 bases not matched to a gene. The CDR3 sequence is 15 residues long. In germline, CDR1 is MNHEY, CDR2 SVGAGI. CDR3 DNA sequence: TGTGCCAGCAGTTACGGGCAGGGGGCGGTCAATGAGCAGTTCTTC. Amino acids: CASSYGQGAVNEQFF.

The chain has TRBV7-9 and TRBJ2-7; TRBD2 might be the D (6 bases). This CDR3 contains 12 residues. The germline V gene encodes CDR1 SEHNR and CDR2 FQNEAQ (reference sequence). Deletions cut 5 bases from V and 1 base from J, with 6 bases between. The CDR3 here is CASSGLSYEQYF. DNA of the CDR3: TGTGCCAGCAGCGGACTATCCTACGAGCAGTACTTC.

The chain recombines TRBV27 with TRBJ2-1; 12 bases are a match to TRBD1. Unmatched junction bases numbered 8, after V lost 7 bases and J lost 7 bases. Germline V gives CDR1 MNHEY, CDR2 SMNVEV (reference sequence). The CDR3 is 15 residues long. The CDR3 here is CASIPGQGARNEQFF. CDR3 sequence (DNA): TGTGCCAGCATCCCGGGACAGGGGGCAAGAAATGAGCAGTTCTTC.

The chain combines TRBV7-8 with TRBJ2-5; 11 positions match TRBD2. This CDR3 has 16 amino acids. From germline, CDR1 is SGHVS and CDR2 FQNEAQ. V lost 1 base, J lost 4 bases, and 5 bases stayed unmatched. CDR3 bases: TGTGCCAGCAGCTTAGTAGCGGGGGGGCCGGTAGAGACCCAGTACTTC. Translation: CASSLVAGGPVETQYF.

The chain joins TRBV7-6 to TRBJ2-7; the D is unclear. Germline-derived CDR1 and CDR2 are SGHVS and FNYEAQ. CDR3 size: 13 residues. V was shortened by 6 bases and J by 3 bases, with 12 bases between the two germline ends. The CDR3 protein is CASSQPAGYEQYF. The CDR3 nucleotides are TGTGCCAGCAGTCAACCTGCCGGCTACGAGCAGTACTTC.

The chain uses TRBV7-9 and TRBJ1-2; no clear D. Germline V gives CDR1 SEHNR, CDR2 FQNEAQ (reference sequence). The CDR3 loop spans 18 amino acids. Trimming took off 1 base at V and 2 bases at J, with 20 bases between the two ends. The chain's CDR3 is CASSLGTEPIGSNYGYTF. Written as DNA, the CDR3 is TGTGCCAGCAGCTTAGGCACAGAACCGATCGGCAGCAACTATGGCTACACCTTC.

This clone was found a few times. The chain employs TRBV30 and TRBJ2-1; tentatively, D is TRBD2 (6 bases). Germline V gene data show CDR1 as GTSNPN and CDR2 as SVGIG (reference sequence). This CDR3 spans 11 amino acids. Trimming removed 3 bases from V and 7 bases from J, with 7 bases in between. The CDR3 DNA follows: TGTGCCTGGAGCCGGGGGAATGAGCAGTTCTTC. It yields the protein CAWSRGNEQFF.

About this clone: At one end, the junction sequence differs from germline, possibly due to a read error. The chain uses TRBV7-9 and TRBJ2-7, with 8 bases fitting TRBD1. The CDR3 sequence is 15 residues long. Germline V gene lookup returns CDR1 SEHNR and CDR2 FQNEAQ (reference sequence). In DNA form, the CDR3 reads TGTTCCAGCAGCAATACGGGACAGGCCTCTAACGAGCAGTACTTC. This translates into CSSSNTGQASNEQYF.

This clone was seen a handful of times. The chain uses TRBV9 and TRBJ2-7; D is possibly TRBD1 (5 bases). Per germline, CDR1 SGDLS and CDR2 YYNGEE. V was shortened by 1 base and J by 5 bases, with 13 bases between the two germline ends. The CDR3 runs to 14 residues. The CDR3 nucleotides read TGTGCCAGCAGCGTACAGGGTCTGTTTGACGAGCAGTACTTC. Translating it yields CASSVQGLFDEQYF.

V gene TRBV7-2 combines with J gene TRBJ2-7, with D maybe TRBD2 (5 bases). The length of the CDR3 is 13 residues. Trimming removed 5 bases from V and 6 bases from J, with 14 bases in between. Germline V gives CDR1 SGHTA, CDR2 FQGNSA. CDR3 nucleotides: TGTGCCAGCAGCCCACGGGGAGTCCCCGAGCAGTACTTC. Protein: CASSPRGVPEQYF. Full variable domain (outside the CDR3, taken from reference TRBV7-2 and TRBJ2-7): GAGVSQSPSNKVTEKGKDVELRCDPISGHTALYWYRQSLGQGLEFLIYFQGNSAPDKSGLPSDRFSAERTGGSVSTLTIQRTQQEDSAVYLCASSPRGVPEQYFGPGTRLTVT.

The rearrangement joins TRBV9 to TRBJ1-3; perhaps TRBD1 as D (6 bases). CDR3 size: 15 residues. The germline CDR1 and CDR2 sequences are SGDLS and YYNGEE. V dropped 4 bases and J dropped 4 bases, with 15 bases sitting between them. The CDR3 is CASSTRGFSGNTIYF. The DNA for the CDR3 is TGTGCCAGCAGCACTAGGGGGTTTTCCGGAAACACCATATATTTT.

This clone was seen a handful of times. This sequence joins TRBV5-6 and TRBJ1-4, with 10 positions matching TRBD1. CDR1 is SGHDT and CDR2 is YYEEEE in the germline V gene. The CDR3 has 14 residues. V was pared by 2 bases and J by 6 bases, with 1 base of the junction left unmatched. The CDR3 DNA reads as TGTGCCAGCAGCTTTGGACAGGGGGATGAAAAACTGTTTTTT. It is translated as CASSFGQGDEKLFF.

This clone was counted once. The chain carries TRBV5-8 and TRBJ1-1, with D unclear. Trimming shortened V by 7 bases and J by 4 bases, and 20 bases separated the two germline ends. The CDR3 has 15 amino acids. Germline loops: CDR1 SGHTS, CDR2 YDEGEE. CDR3 region: CASLYREWVGTEAFF. The DNA for the CDR3 is TGTGCCAGCCTGTATCGGGAGTGGGTTGGCACTGAAGCTTTCTTT. Full variable domain (rest looked up from reference TRBV5-8 and TRBJ1-1): EAGVTQSPTHLIKTRGQQATLRCSPISGHTSVYWYQQALGLGLQFLLWYDEGEERNRGNFPPRFSGRQFPNYSSELNVNALELEDSALYLCASLYREWVGTEAFFGQGTRLTVV.

This clone was counted a single time. The chain couples TRBV7-7 to TRBJ2-5; 8 bases are a match to TRBD1. J lost 5 bases, V lost 5 bases, and 7 bases had no gene match. CDR3 size: 14 residues. The germline gives CDR1 SSHAT, CDR2 FNYEAQ (reference sequence). The CDR3 protein is CASSPWTGTETQYF. CDR3 DNA sequence: TGTGCCAGCAGCCCCTGGACAGGGACGGAGACCCAGTACTTC.

This chain joins TRBV10-2 and TRBJ2-3; 9 bases line up with TRBD2. Germline values: CDR1 WSHSY, CDR2 SAAADI. The CDR3 contains 16 residues. Unmatched junction bases numbered 9, after V lost 3 bases and J lost 5 bases. The CDR3: CASSEWSRGGGDTQYF. For the CDR3, the DNA is TGCGCCAGCAGTGAATGGTCGCGGGGGGGCGGAGATACGCAGTATTTT.

This clone was seen a single time. This rearrangement joins TRBV25-1 to TRBJ2-2, with 7 bases fitting TRBD1. Germline lookup yields CDR1 MGHDK and CDR2 SYGVNS. The V and J ends lost 8 bases and 4 bases, in that order; junction bases with no gene match: 16. The CDR3 has 17 residues. This CDR3 is CASWGQTDRRSTGELFF. The CDR3 DNA reads TGTGCCAGCTGGGGACAGACGGACAGGCGATCCACCGGGGAGCTGTTTTTT.

This clone was recorded a few times. The gene calls are TRBV5-4 and TRBJ1-3; no definite D call. The length of the CDR3 is 16 residues. Trimming took off 1 base at V and 3 bases at J, with 14 bases between the two ends. Germline CDR1 and CDR2: SGHNT and YYREEE (reference sequence). Here the CDR3 reads CASSLKEVVLGNTIYF. Written as DNA, the CDR3 is TGTGCCAGCAGCTTGAAGGAGGTTGTTCTTGGAAACACCATATATTTT.

The V gene is TRBV30, the J gene TRBJ1-2; tentatively, D is TRBD1 (6 bases). Germline CDR1 is GTSNPN and CDR2 is SVGIG (reference sequence). The CDR3 loop spans 15 amino acids. The ends were cut back, 8 bases at V and 2 bases at J, with 21 bases in the middle. The CDR3 DNA sequence: TGTGCCCTAAAACTGCTACAGGGCGCGAACTATGGCTACACCTTC. Translating gives CALKLLQGANYGYTF.

The gene calls are TRBV4-1 and TRBJ2-1; tentative D call: TRBD2 (6 bases). Per the germline V gene, CDR1 is MGHRA and CDR2 is YSYEKL. V dropped 4 bases and J dropped 6 bases, with 22 bases sitting between them. This CDR3 contains 17 residues. CDR3 region: CASSPHPGPRGTNEQFF. In DNA form, the CDR3 reads TGCGCCAGCAGCCCCCACCCGGGACCGCGGGGTACCAATGAGCAGTTCTTC.

This chain connects TRBV10-1 to TRBJ1-1; D is ambiguous. This CDR3 is built from 16 residues. From germline, CDR1 is WNHNN and CDR2 SYGVQD (reference sequence). The V end was cut by 7 bases, the J end by 8 bases, with 26 bases between. In nucleotides, the CDR3 is TGCGCCAGCATATTGTCGGGTGATCGTGCCGGAGCCGAAGCTTTCTTT. This codes for CASILSGDRAGAEAFF.

The rearrangement uses TRBV19 and TRBJ1-1; D is unresolved. In germline, CDR1 is LNHDA, CDR2 SQIVND (reference sequence). CDR3 size: 13 residues. V lost 5 bases, J lost 0 bases, and 7 bases lay in between. In DNA, the CDR3 is TGTGCCAGTAGTCCTTCCTTGAACACTGAAGCTTTCTTT. Protein: CASSPSLNTEAFF.

The chain employs TRBV25-1 and TRBJ1-2; 7 nucleotides line up with TRBD1. Trimming at V came to 6 bases and at J to 3 bases, leaving 4 bases not matched to a gene. Germline assignment: CDR1 MGHDK and CDR2 SYGVNS. This CDR3 contains 13 residues. The CDR3 reads CASRGTGDYGYTF. The DNA of the CDR3 is TGTGCCAGCAGGGGAACAGGGGACTATGGCTACACCTTC.